What follows are 31 T cell receptor beta chains derived from one specimen sequenced in a study of blood T cell repertoires in COVID-19. The data were produced by immunoSEQ multiplex PCR, yet TCRdb's version contains in-frame clones alone and is incomplete. The table has some 45,000 clones, about 89% seen once. Sequencing was done on a sample of peripheral blood. The receptors shown here come from a man between 65 and 85 years old with active COVID-19.

The gene calls are TRBV7-9 and TRBJ1-4; weak D call: TRBD1 (5 bases). Between the trimmed V and J ends, which lost 1 base and 8 bases, there was a span of 23 bases. Looked up from germline, CDR1 is SEHNR and CDR2 is FQNEAQ (reference sequence). This CDR3 has 18 residues. The DNA of the CDR3 is TGTGCCAGCAGCTTAGGACGGGGGAGGGACGAAAGAGAAGAAAAACTGTTTTTT. Protein: CASSLGRGRDEREEKLFF.

The rearrangement uses TRBV5-1 and TRBJ2-2; TRBD1 aligns across 9 bases. Germline-derived CDR1 and CDR2 are SGHRS and YFSETQ. V was clipped by 4 bases and J by 4 bases; unmatched bases: 5. This CDR3 has 15 residues. CDR3: CASSLRTGATGELFF. CDR3 sequence (DNA): TGCGCCAGCAGCCTCCGGACAGGGGCCACCGGGGAGCTGTTTTTT.

CDR3 amino acids: CASSTTLQGLLVYGYTF. The CDR3 DNA follows: TGTGCCAGTAGTACCACACTACAGGGGCTACTCGTCTATGGCTACACCTTC. V usage is TRBV19 and J usage is TRBJ1-2; TRBD1 matches 7 bases. This CDR3 has 17 amino acids. Germline trimming cut 4 bases from V and 4 bases from J; bases unmatched to any gene: 15. Germline values: CDR1 LNHDA, CDR2 SQIVND (reference sequence).

The rearrangement uses TRBV24-1 and TRBJ2-5; D unresolved. V was shortened by 3 bases and J by 1 base, with 8 bases between the two germline ends. Germline V lookup: CDR1 KGHDR, CDR2 SFDVKD. The CDR3 sequence is 14 residues long. The CDR3 DNA follows: TGTGCCACCAGTGATAGAACAGTCCAAGAGACCCAGTACTTC. Its protein is CATSDRTVQETQYF.

The sample holds one count of this clone. As DNA, the CDR3 is TGTGCCTGGAGTACAGGGGGGATAGGTCAGCCCCAGCATTTT. Translating gives CAWSTGGIGQPQHF. J is TRBJ1-5 and V is TRBV30; 8 bases map to TRBD1. Germline CDR1 GTSNPN, CDR2 SVGIG (reference sequence). V lost 2 bases, J lost 6 bases, and 6 bases stayed unmatched. There are 14 residues in the CDR3.

The chain links TRBV11-2 to TRBJ2-5; 8 nucleotides align to TRBD2. The CDR3 is 15 residues long. V dropped 8 bases and J dropped 5; count of bases not matched to a gene: 13. Germline values: CDR1 SGHAT, CDR2 FQNNGV. Here the CDR3 reads CASGSSGQYRETQYF. The DNA of the CDR3 is TGTGCCAGCGGGTCTAGCGGGCAGTACCGGGAGACCCAGTACTTC. The full variable domain, rest sourced from reference TRBV11-2 and TRBJ2-5, is EAGVAQSPRYKIIEKRQSVAFWCNPISGHATLYWYQQILGQGPKLLIQFQNNGVVDDSQLPKDRFSAERLKGVDSTLKIQPAKLEDSAVYLCASGSSGQYRETQYFGPGTRLLVL.

This chain connects TRBV20-1 to TRBJ2-3, with D tentatively TRBD1 (6 bases). V shed 3 bases and J shed 2 bases, with 12 bases lying between them. This CDR3 region has 14 residues. Looked up from germline, CDR1 is DFQATT and CDR2 is SNEGSKA (reference sequence). The CDR3 bases are TGCAGTGCTAGTACAGGGTACGACACAGATACGCAGTATTTT. Residues: CSASTGYDTDTQYF.

The J gene is TRBJ2-6, the V gene TRBV11-2, with 8 bases identical to TRBD1. After removal of 4 bases from V and 4 bases from J, the junction contained 9 bases not matched to a gene. CDR3 length: 17 amino acids. Germline V gives CDR1 SGHAT, CDR2 FQNNGV. CDR3 DNA sequence: TGTGCCAGCAGCTGGGGGACAGGAAACTCCGGGGCCAACGTCCTGACTTTC. Protein sequence: CASSWGTGNSGANVLTF. Full variable domain (remainder filled in from reference TRBV11-2 and TRBJ2-6): EAGVAQSPRYKIIEKRQSVAFWCNPISGHATLYWYQQILGQGPKLLIQFQNNGVVDDSQLPKDRFSAERLKGVDSTLKIQPAKLEDSAVYLCASSWGTGNSGANVLTFGAGSRLTVL.

This clone has a single count. The chain recombines TRBV2 with TRBJ2-3, with 9 bases lining up with TRBD2. V was pared by 4 bases and J by 5 bases, with 4 bases of the junction left unmatched. The length of the CDR3 is 14 residues. CDR1 SNHLY and CDR2 FYNNEI come from the germline V gene. CDR3 coding DNA: TGTGCCAGCAGTGCGGGACTAGCAAAAGATACGCAGTATTTT. This codes for CASSAGLAKDTQYF.

CDR3 DNA sequence: TGTGCCAGCAGCCTTGGGACAGATTACAATGAGCAGTTCTTC. This encodes CASSLGTDYNEQFF. The chain carries TRBV9 and TRBJ2-1, with TRBD1 identical over 7 bases. The germline gives CDR1 SGDLS, CDR2 YYNGEE. CDR3 length: 14 residues. The ends lost 4 bases at V and 4 bases at J; junction bases unmatched: 5.

This sequence joins TRBV7-2 and TRBJ2-1, with a possible D match to TRBD1 (5 bases). The CDR3 consists of 13 residues. Deletions cut 4 bases from V and 4 bases from J, with 8 bases between. In germline, CDR1 is SGHTA, CDR2 FQGNSA. The CDR3 region has the DNA TGTGCCAGCAGCTGGACATTTTACAATGAGCAGTTCTTC. Translation gives CASSWTFYNEQFF.

The gene calls are TRBV29-1 and TRBJ1-2, with 7 bases fitting TRBD1. V dropped 6 bases and J dropped 8; count of bases not matched to a gene: 6. CDR3 length: 11 amino acids. Germline CDR1 is SQVTM and CDR2 is ANQGSEA. DNA of the CDR3: TGCAGCGTAGCGACAGGGAGCGGCTACACCTTC. It encodes CSVATGSGYTF.

The CDR3 reads CASSLGESGLGGETQYF. CDR3 sequence (DNA): TGTGCCAGCAGCTTGGGAGAATCTGGATTGGGCGGGGAGACCCAGTACTTC. The gene calls are TRBV5-4 and TRBJ2-5; tentatively, D is TRBD2 (5 bases). From germline, CDR1 is SGHNT and CDR2 YYREEE (reference sequence). Deletions cut 0 bases from V and 5 bases from J, with 20 bases between. The CDR3 length is 17 residues.

The CDR3 coding sequence is TGTGCCAGCAGCTTTGTCCTAGCGGGTACCGATACGCAGTATTTT. The encoded protein is CASSFVLAGTDTQYF. This rearrangement joins TRBV11-2 to TRBJ2-3; 8 bases agree with TRBD2. Looked up from germline, CDR1 is SGHAT and CDR2 is FQNNGV. The CDR3 spans 15 residues. V gave up 3 bases and J gave up 6 bases; unmatched junction bases: 8.

The V gene is TRBV16, the J gene TRBJ2-7; unclear D gene. Trimming pared 0 bases from V and 10 bases from J, leaving 19 bases between. CDR1 and CDR2 (germline): KGHSY, FQNENV. The CDR3 is made up of 15 amino acids. The CDR3 reads CASSQSGSGSVIQYF. The DNA for the CDR3 is TGTGCCAGCAGCCAATCCGGGTCGGGTTCCGTTATCCAGTACTTC.

The CDR3 nucleotides are TGCGCCAGCAGCTACAGCGGAGTGAACACTGAAGCTTTCTTT. It codes for CASSYSGVNTEAFF. V gene TRBV5-1 combines with J gene TRBJ1-1; the D is unclear. Trimming took 3 bases from V and 0 from J, leaving 9 bases between them. CDR3 length equals 14 residues. Germline-derived CDR1 and CDR2 are SGHRS and YFSETQ.

The chain joins TRBV30 to TRBJ2-2, with 8 bases fitting TRBD1. The germline V gene has CDR1 GTSNPN and CDR2 SVGIG (reference sequence). V shed 3 bases and J 1 base; nucleotides not matched to a gene: 4. The CDR3 consists of 15 residues. CDR3 sequence (DNA): TGTGCCTGGAGGTACAGGGGGTTGAACACCGGGGAGCTGTTTTTT. This gives the protein CAWRYRGLNTGELFF. The whole variable domain, filled in from reference TRBV30 and TRBJ2-2, reads SQTIHQWPATLVQPVGSPLSLECTVEGTSNPNLYWYRQAAGRGLQLLFYSVGIGQISSEVPQNLSASRPQDRQFILSSKKLLLSDSGFYLCAWRYRGLNTGELFFGEGSRLTVL.

This rearrangement joins TRBV7-2 to TRBJ2-2; D possibly corresponds to TRBD1 (5 bases). The germline gives CDR1 SGHTA, CDR2 FQGNSA. The CDR3 extends over 15 amino acids. The ends were cut back, 5 bases at V and 3 bases at J, with 13 bases in the middle. The chain's CDR3 is CASSPMGQHTGELFF. The CDR3 nucleotides read TGTGCCAGCAGCCCAATGGGGCAGCACACCGGGGAGCTGTTTTTT.

The chain links TRBV28 to TRBJ1-2; D call uncertain. Germline assignment: CDR1 MDHEN and CDR2 SYDVKM. V gave up 3 bases and J gave up 5 bases, with 10 bases separating them. The CDR3 has 13 residues. In DNA, the CDR3 is TGTGCCAGCAGTTTTGGGAGAACATATGGCTACACCTTC. Amino acids: CASSFGRTYGYTF.

The chain has TRBV10-3 and TRBJ2-2; a possible D gene is TRBD2 (6 bases). Trimming left V 11 bases short and J 0 bases short, with 16 bases between. Germline V gives CDR1 ENHRY, CDR2 SYGVKD. There are 15 residues in the CDR3. The CDR3 DNA reads as TGTGCCTCGGCGTTAGCGGTCGCGAACACCGGGGAGCTGTTTTTT. Translated, it gives CASALAVANTGELFF.

The chain employs TRBV5-8 and TRBJ1-2, with 8 bases matching TRBD1. Trimming cost V 4 bases and J 2 bases; bases outside gene matches: 4. CDR3 length equals 14 residues. The germline V gene has CDR1 SGHTS and CDR2 YDEGEE. CDR3 amino acids: CASSRGQVNYGYTF. DNA for the CDR3: TGTGCCAGCAGCCGGGGACAGGTCAACTATGGCTACACCTTC.

This chain uses TRBV7-2 with TRBJ1-5; perhaps TRBD1 as D (6 bases). CDR1 and CDR2 from the germline V gene are SGHTA and FQGNSA. The CDR3 covers 13 residues. The ends were cut back, 5 bases at V and 9 bases at J, with 14 bases in the middle. The CDR3 spells CASSAGQFGPQHF. The CDR3 DNA reads as TGTGCCAGCAGCGCAGGACAGTTTGGGCCCCAGCATTTT.

This clone was observed a single time. This rearrangement joins TRBV27 to TRBJ2-3; 8 nucleotides agree with TRBD1. V was clipped by 2 bases and J by 3 bases; unmatched bases: 1. Germline CDR1 is MNHEY and CDR2 is SMNVEV (reference sequence). The length of the CDR3 is 14 residues. In nucleotides, the CDR3 is TGTGCCAGCAGTTTAAGACAGGGGACAGATACGCAGTATTTT. Protein product: CASSLRQGTDTQYF.

The chain combines TRBV2 with TRBJ1-5; 12 bases align to TRBD1. The CDR3 runs 16 residues. Trimming cost V 2 bases and J 6 bases; bases outside gene matches: 5. CDR1 and CDR2 from the germline V gene are SNHLY and FYNNEI. CDR3: CASSEWGTGGVQPQHF. For the CDR3, the DNA is TGTGCCAGCAGTGAATGGGGGACAGGGGGCGTTCAGCCCCAGCATTTT.

Concerning this clone itself: The same CDR3 can be traced to other DNA sequences in this sample. This sequence joins TRBV9 and TRBJ1-1; 7 positions match TRBD1. The J segment lost 5 bases and the V segment lost 2 bases, leaving 6 bases of the junction unmatched. This CDR3 has 14 amino acids. The germline CDR1 and CDR2 sequences are SGDLS and YYNGEE. The DNA of the CDR3 is TGTGCCAGCAGCGTCGGGCAGGGGGGAACTGAAGCTTTCTTT. Protein product: CASSVGQGGTEAFF.

This CDR3 reads CASSRRDLNTEAFF. The CDR3, as DNA: TGTGCCAGCAGCCGCCGGGATCTGAACACTGAAGCTTTCTTT. This chain links TRBV3-1 (or the pseudogene TRBV3-2) with TRBJ1-1; D unclear. CDR1 is LGHDT, CDR2 YNNKEL, per germline (reference sequence). The V and J ends lost 4 bases and 0 bases respectively, with 9 bases between them. This CDR3 comprises 14 residues.

V is TRBV7-2 and J is TRBJ1-1; no reliable D call. V lost 4 bases and J lost 5, with 23 bases in between. Germline assignment: CDR1 SGHTA and CDR2 FQGNSA. The CDR3 runs to 17 residues. The CDR3 sequence is CASSSLFPDVRGTEAFF. Here the CDR3 DNA reads TGTGCCAGCAGCTCCCTATTCCCCGACGTCAGAGGAACTGAAGCTTTCTTT.

This chain links TRBV5-1 with TRBJ2-7; 7 bases agree with TRBD1. CDR1 and CDR2 from the germline V gene are SGHRS and YFSETQ. The junction had 12 bases not matched to a gene; V was cut back by 0 bases and J by 6 bases. This CDR3 spans 16 amino acids. CDR3: CASSLGPDRVRSEQYF. The DNA for the CDR3 is TGCGCCAGCAGCTTGGGGCCCGACAGGGTTCGGTCCGAGCAGTACTTC.

V gene TRBV30 combines with J gene TRBJ1-2; 9 nucleotides agree with TRBD1. The CDR3 length is 13 residues. V shed 3 bases, J shed 8 bases, and the junction held 7 bases outside the gene matches. In germline, CDR1 is GTSNPN, CDR2 SVGIG (reference sequence). The CDR3 loop is CAWRVQGAEGYTF. The CDR3 DNA reads TGTGCCTGGAGGGTACAGGGGGCGGAAGGCTACACCTTC.

The CDR3 protein is CASSPLRGSGYTF. CDR3 in DNA: TGTGCCAGCTCACCGCTCAGGGGGTCTGGCTACACCTTC. The chain recombines TRBV18 with TRBJ1-2; 7 bases match TRBD1. The CDR3 is made up of 13 amino acids. Per the germline V gene, CDR1 is KGHSH and CDR2 is LQKENI. V trimming: 3 bases; J trimming: 7 bases; junction bases outside the gene matches: 5.

This clone was found a few times. The chain joins TRBV6-4 to TRBJ1-1, with unresolved D. Per germline, CDR1 MRHNA and CDR2 SNTAGT. Trimming pared 0 bases from V and 5 bases from J, leaving 10 bases between. This CDR3 spans 14 amino acids. CDR3 residues: CASSDSSRGTEAFF. The CDR3 DNA reads as TGTGCCAGCAGTGACTCCAGTAGAGGGACTGAAGCTTTCTTT.